Listed here is a single T cell receptor beta chain. A much larger clone lies a single base off, so this may be a read error. The record originates from a study of tumor-infiltrating lymphocytes in glioblastoma multiforme. The germline CDR1 and CDR2 sequences are MGHRA and YSYEKL. V lost 5 bases, J lost 7 bases, and 15 bases lay in between. The CDR3 is 13 residues long. TCR beta libraries were built from RNA through three nested multiplex PCR rounds using modified ARM-PCR. One entry per CDR3 protein, called by TCRdb with MiXCR from the multiplex PCR reads. Of some 32,000 distinct CDR3 sequences listed, 50% to 75% are singletons.

The TCR was taken from a male donor with glioblastoma. Input material: brain tumor tissue. The chain employs TRBV4-1 and TRBJ2-7; unclear D gene. As DNA, the CDR3 is TGCGCCAGCAGCAGGATTACCGATGAAGAGCAGTACTTC. Residues: CASSRITDEEQYF.